This T cell receptor (beta chain) was observed in a study of T cell responses to AZD1222 COVID-19 vaccine. Notes on the study in general: Just six AZD1222 recipients tested seropositive at baseline.

The table came from immunoSEQ multiplex PCR; TCRdb's copy has only in-frame clones and leaves some out. The data contain approximately 120,000 clones, about 88% of them singletons. Note on this clone: What it binds is unknown.

The CDR3 runs to 15 residues. The V and J ends lost 4 bases and 3 bases, in that order; junction bases with no gene match: 5. The germline CDR1 and CDR2 sequences are SGHRS and YFSETQ. This sequence joins TRBV5-1 and TRBJ2-2; 8 bases line up with TRBD1. Sequencing used peripheral blood, obtained 28 days after the second AZD1222 dose. The clonotype comes from an adult who received the AZD1222 COVID-19 vaccine. CDR3 amino acids: CASSLETGDTGELFF. CDR3 in DNA: TGCGCCAGCAGCCTGGAGACAGGGGACACCGGGGAGCTGTTTTTT.